The clone carrying this TCR beta chain was counted at least ten times. Its target is not known. Next came a second PCR, run for about 7 to 12 cycles, which used a sample-barcoded 5' primer along with a J-beta primer mix. TCRdb passed the 5' RACE reads through MiXCR, listing each CDR3 protein once. The sample has hundreds of thousands of distinct CDR3 sequences, 25% to 30% seen once. This entry comes from a study of blood T cells in healthy people across ages. Overall study results and limits: Fewer expanded clones and more diversity marked long-lived versus aged donors.

Trimming removed 6 bases at V and 6 bases at J, with 14 bases between. The CDR3 spans 13 residues. Germline V gene data show CDR1 as SEHNR and CDR2 as FQNEAQ (reference sequence). Sequencing was carried out using blood. V is TRBV7-9 and J is TRBJ1-2; D remains unclear. The TCR was taken from an elderly woman in good health. The CDR3 DNA sequence: TGTGCCAGCAGTAACCCCATTAAGGATGGCTACACCTTC. Translated, it gives CASSNPIKDGYTF. The full variable domain, rest sourced from reference TRBV7-9 and TRBJ1-2, is DTGVSQNPRHKITKRGQNVTFRCDPISEHNRLYWYRQTLGQGPEFLTYFQNEAQLEKSRLLSDRFSAERPKGSFSTLEIQRTEQGDSAMYLCASSNPIKDGYTFGSGTRLTVV.